Listed below are T cell receptor beta chains from one sample, sequenced in a study of T cell repertoires in cytomegalovirus infection. TCRdb ran MiXCR on the reads and lists one entry per CDR3 protein. The data show about 920,000 distinct CDR3 sequences, approximately 31% seen once. These receptors are not linked to any known antigen. The specimen comprised cultured CD8+ T cells from PBMCs, sampled from culture after CMV antigen stimulation. The receptors here all came from a human donor in good health (CMV status not recorded). Some clones in this sample may be carry-over from other donors' samples. Each CDR3 is given with its conserved first and last residue. The D gene is left open where the match is weak. Clone size is given for some rows only: seen once, a few or many times, or a class if the clone is expanded.

>NA|few|16|TRBJ2-6|TRBV10-3
CAISELSVTGANVLTF
TGTGCCATCAGTGAGCTATCAGTAACTGGGGCCAACGTCCTGACTTTC
>TRBD2|NA|15|TRBJ2-1|TRBV6-8
CASSYSAGGGWGQFF
TGTGCCAGCAGTTACTCAGCGGGGGGGGGTTGGGGGCAGTTCTTC
>NA|NA|18|TRBJ2-1|TRBV6-1
CASSLPGPPIAGFNEQFF
TGTGCCAGCAGTCTTCCGGGACCCCCAATAGCCGGCTTCAATGAGCAGTTCTTC
>NA|NA|15|TRBJ1-5|TRBV6-2/TRBV6-3
CASSYGGRVNQPQHF
TGTGCCAGCAGTTACGGGGGCCGAGTTAACCAGCCCCAGCATTTT
>NA|many|15|TRBJ2-3|TRBV7-2
CASSLGALPTDTQYF
TGTGCCAGCAGCTTAGGAGCGTTACCCACAGATACGCAGTATTTT
>NA|few|13|TRBJ2-1|TRBV7-6
CASSLGVGDEQFF
TGTGCCAGCAGCTTAGGGGTGGGGGATGAGCAGTTCTTC
>TRBD2|many|16|TRBJ2-3|TRBV7-8
CASSLEGGGGSDTQYF
TGTGCCAGCAGCTTAGAAGGCGGGGGGGGTTCGGATACGCAGTATTTT
>NA|NA|13|TRBJ2-7|TRBV19
CASSDSPDYEQYF
TGTGCCAGTAGTGACAGCCCCGACTACGAGCAGTACTTC
>NA|few|15|TRBJ1-3|TRBV6-1
CASSEDRGSGNTIYF
TGTGCCAGCAGTGAAGACAGAGGCTCTGGAAACACCATATATTTT
>NA|few|11|TRBJ2-1|TRBV12-3/TRBV12-4
CASSLTPEQFF
TGTGCCAGCAGTCTCACACCTGAGCAGTTCTTC
>NA|NA|13|TRBJ2-2|TRBV18
CASSHGPLGELFF
TGTGCCAGCTCACACGGACCTCTCGGGGAGCTGTTTTTT
>TRBD2|few|15|TRBJ2-3|TRBV7-9
CASTHSGGITDTQYF
TGTGCCTCGACCCACAGCGGGGGCATCACAGATACGCAGTATTTT
>NA|many|14|TRBJ2-1|TRBV7-2
CASSFIGSGNEQFF
TGTGCCAGCAGCTTCATAGGCAGCGGCAATGAGCAGTTCTTC
>NA|NA|15|TRBJ1-1|TRBV9
CVSSVGGGMNTEAFF
TGTGTCAGCAGCGTAGGGGGGGGGATGAACACTGAAGCTTTCTTT
>NA|NA|17|TRBJ2-2|TRBV6-1
CASTDSTFRRNTGELFF
TGTGCCAGCACCGACAGCACCTTTAGGAGGAACACCGGGGAGCTGTTTTTT
>NA|NA|15|TRBJ2-1|TRBV6-2/TRBV6-3
CASSYGGYLYNEQFF
TGTGCCAGCAGTTATGGGGGCTACCTCTACAATGAGCAGTTCTTC
>TRBD1|NA|14|TRBJ2-7|TRBV7-9
CASSSQGAIGEQYF
TGTGCCAGCAGCTCCCAGGGGGCGATTGGCGAGCAGTACTTC
>TRBD2|few|14|TRBJ2-3|TRBV6-1
CATAQLAGLDTQYF
TGTGCCACCGCTCAGCTAGCGGGGCTAGATACGCAGTATTTT
>NA|many|17|TRBJ2-1|TRBV27
CASSRTGTLGRHNEQFF
TGTGCCAGCAGTCGAACCGGGACCCTAGGACGTCACAATGAGCAGTTCTTC
>TRBD2|few|19|TRBJ2-1|TRBV12-3/TRBV12-4
CASSEGLAGVTGDYNEQFF
TGTGCCAGCAGCGAGGGACTAGCGGGGGTTACCGGGGACTACAATGAGCAGTTCTTC
>TRBD1|NA|13|TRBJ1-1|TRBV5-6
CASRYQGAPEAFF
TGTGCCAGCAGATATCAGGGGGCCCCTGAAGCTTTCTTT
>NA|many|15|TRBJ1-1|TRBV7-9
CASSPPGIMNTEAFF
TGTGCCAGCAGCCCCCCGGGCATCATGAACACTGAAGCTTTCTTT
>TRBD2|few|16|TRBJ2-3|TRBV20-1
CSAALLLAGDTDTQYF
TGCAGTGCCGCCTTACTCCTAGCGGGGGACACAGATACGCAGTATTTT
>TRBD2|NA|17|TRBJ2-1|TRBV9
CASSAGTSGGAKNEQFF
TGTGCCAGCAGCGCCGGGACTAGCGGGGGGGCCAAAAATGAGCAGTTCTTC
>TRBD2|NA|19|TRBJ2-2|TRBV19
CASSIGLAGVMTNTGELFF
TGTGCCAGTAGTATAGGGTTAGCGGGGGTAATGACGAACACCGGGGAGCTGTTTTTT
>TRBD1|NA|16|TRBJ1-2|TRBV27
CASSHGTGRINYGYTF
TGTGCCAGCAGTCACGGGACAGGGCGGATTAACTATGGCTACACCTTC
>TRBD1|NA|15|TRBJ1-1|TRBV6-2/TRBV6-3
CASSRDRDLNTEAFF
TGTGCCAGCAGTCGGGACAGGGACTTGAACACTGAAGCTTTCTTT
>TRBD1|NA|11|TRBJ1-1|TRBV2
CASRDRLYGFF
TGTGCCAGCAGGGACAGGTTGTATGGTTTCTTT
>TRBD1|NA|17|TRBJ1-5|TRBV4-1
CASSQEFGLTGSEPQHF
TGCGCCAGCAGCCAAGAATTCGGCTTGACAGGGAGCGAGCCCCAGCATTTT
>NA|NA|16|TRBJ2-1|TRBV6-5
CASSYLTRGSYNEQFF
TGTGCCAGCAGTTACCTGACTAGAGGGTCCTACAATGAGCAGTTCTTC
>NA|NA|13|TRBJ2-3|TRBV2
CASDGYDTDTQYF
TGTGCCAGCGACGGTTACGACACAGATACGCAGTATTTT
>TRBD1|NA|17|TRBJ2-3|TRBV24-1
CATSDPLQGEGTDTQYF
TGTGCCACCAGTGATCCCTTACAGGGGGAGGGCACAGATACGCAGTATTTT
>NA|many|15|TRBJ2-1|TRBV5-6
CASSWGGGNDNEQFF
TGTGCCAGCAGCTGGGGAGGTGGGAACGACAATGAGCAGTTCTTC
>NA|NA|15|TRBJ1-4|TRBV4-3
CASSLQGGGIEKLFF
TGCGCCAGCAGCCTCCAAGGCGGAGGTATTGAAAAACTGTTTTTT
>TRBD2|NA|15|TRBJ2-1|TRBV4-1
CASSQSSGANNEQFF
TGCGCCAGCAGCCAAAGTAGCGGGGCCAACAATGAGCAGTTCTTC
>NA|few|15|TRBJ2-5|TRBV7-6
CASSVSIIGLETQYF
TGTGCCAGCAGCGTCTCGATTATAGGGTTAGAGACCCAGTACTTC
>NA|NA|19|TRBJ1-3|TRBV29-1
CSVETDGWGAGRSGNTIYF
TGCAGCGTTGAAACGGATGGATGGGGAGCAGGGCGCTCTGGAAACACCATATATTTT
>NA|NA|16|TRBJ1-3|TRBV7-3
CASSLTGLNSGNTIYF
TGTGCCAGCAGCTTAACCGGACTGAACTCTGGAAACACCATATATTTT
>TRBD2|NA|15|TRBJ2-3|TRBV12-3/TRBV12-4
CASGPIGGAPDTQYF
TGTGCCAGCGGCCCGATCGGGGGGGCCCCAGATACGCAGTATTTT
>TRBD2|NA|17|TRBJ2-3|TRBV2
CASSEPGGGPGADTQYF
TGTGCCAGCAGTGAGCCCGGGGGGGGACCGGGGGCAGATACGCAGTATTTT
>TRBD1|few|14|TRBJ2-5|TRBV18
CASSETGGQETQYF
TGTGCCAGCTCAGAGACAGGGGGTCAAGAGACCCAGTACTTC
>NA|NA|15|TRBJ2-1|TRBV27
CASRPGGHSYNEQFF
TGTGCCAGCAGGCCCGGGGGGCACTCCTACAATGAGCAGTTCTTC
>NA|NA|14|TRBJ1-1|TRBV19
CASSWGRGGTEAFF
TGTGCCAGTAGTTGGGGGCGGGGGGGGACTGAAGCTTTCTTT
>NA|few|15|TRBJ1-2|TRBV7-8
CASSLGVGENYGYTF
TGTGCCAGCAGCTTAGGTGTCGGAGAGAACTATGGCTACACCTTC
>TRBD1|NA|16|TRBJ2-3|TRBV10-2
CASSESDRGLRDTQYF
TGCGCCAGCAGTGAGTCAGACAGGGGGCTTCGAGATACGCAGTATTTT
>NA|NA|15|TRBJ2-2|TRBV7-8
CASSDTGTNTGELFF
TGTGCCAGCAGCGACACCGGGACAAACACCGGGGAGCTGTTTTTT